Each of the 17 T cell receptor beta chains below was sequenced from the same sample in a study of cytomegalovirus exposure and HLA in healthy donors. Primers: 60 Vbeta forward and 13 Jbeta reverse. The table came from immunoSEQ multiplex PCR; TCRdb's copy has only in-frame clones and leaves some out. The sample lists around 200,000 clones, about 81% occurring once. Source material: PBMCs. These receptors were obtained from a man aged 30 to 39 in good health and CMV-seropositive.

The V call is TRBV27, the J call TRBJ2-5; 7 bases agree with TRBD2. The V segment lost 4 bases and the J segment 5 bases; nucleotides outside the gene matches: 4. From germline, CDR1 is MNHEY and CDR2 SMNVEV (reference sequence). The CDR3 extends over 13 amino acids. Written as DNA, the CDR3 is TGTGCCAGCAGTTCCGGGAGGTACGAGACCCAGTACTTC. It specifies CASSSGRYETQYF.

The J gene is TRBJ1-2, the V gene TRBV28, with D perhaps matching TRBD1 (6 bases). Germline V CDR1 and CDR2: MDHEN, SYDVKM. V was cut by 2 bases and J by 4 bases, with 11 bases left in between. There are 14 residues in the CDR3. CDR3 region: CASSLGGQFYGYTF. The CDR3 DNA follows: TGTGCCAGCAGTTTAGGGGGCCAGTTCTATGGCTACACCTTC.

This sequence joins TRBV2 and TRBJ2-5; 12 bases are shared with TRBD2. The CDR3 totals 16 residues. J gave up 6 bases and V 5 bases, and 10 bases lay outside the gene matches. The germline V gene encodes CDR1 SNHLY and CDR2 FYNNEI. The CDR3: CASSIITSGRSKTQYF. The CDR3 bases are TGTGCCAGCAGTATAATCACTAGCGGGAGGTCAAAGACCCAGTACTTC.

The chain employs TRBV18 and TRBJ1-2, with TRBD1 matching over 8 bases. V shed 1 base, J shed 8 bases, and the junction held 9 bases outside the gene matches. From germline, CDR1 is KGHSH and CDR2 LQKENI. There are 15 residues in the CDR3. The CDR3 sequence: CASSPRVQGEKGYTF. Written as DNA, the CDR3 is TGTGCCAGCTCACCACGGGTACAGGGGGAGAAAGGCTACACCTTC.

The V gene is TRBV9, the J gene TRBJ1-2; unclear D gene. CDR1 is SGDLS, CDR2 YYNGEE, per germline. Trimming stripped 2 bases from V and 4 bases from J, with 6 bases between. The length of the CDR3 is 12 residues. The CDR3 region has the DNA TGTGCCAGCAGCGTTCGGGGCTATGGCTACACCTTC. It yields the protein CASSVRGYGYTF.

This clone has only one observation. The chain has TRBV15 and TRBJ1-4; D is ambiguous. V lost 7 bases, J lost 7 bases, and 16 bases lay in between. Germline V gives CDR1 LNHNV, CDR2 YYDKDF (reference sequence). The CDR3 spans 14 residues. The CDR3 sequence is CATKSTRGAEKLFF. The CDR3 DNA reads as TGTGCCACCAAGTCGACACGGGGTGCTGAAAAACTGTTTTTT.

This clone has a single count. V gene TRBV5-1 combines with J gene TRBJ2-7, with D maybe TRBD2 (6 bases). Between the trimmed V and J ends, which lost 4 bases and 2 bases, there was a span of 13 bases. From germline, CDR1 is SGHRS and CDR2 YFSETQ. The CDR3 runs to 14 residues. The CDR3 DNA is TGCGCCAGCAGCAATAGCGGCACCCCCTACGAGCAGTACTTC. Amino acids: CASSNSGTPYEQYF.

J is TRBJ1-2 and V is TRBV19; 8 bases align to TRBD1. The CDR3 is 16 amino acids. In germline, CDR1 is LNHDA, CDR2 SQIVND (reference sequence). The V segment lost 4 bases and the J segment 2 bases; nucleotides outside the gene matches: 9. In DNA form, the CDR3 reads TGTGCCAGTAGTACCCCAGGACAGGGACCAAACTATGGCTACACCTTC. Translating gives CASSTPGQGPNYGYTF.

This chain uses TRBV5-1 with TRBJ2-1, with 11 bases that match TRBD2. This CDR3 spans 14 amino acids. V was pared by 3 bases and J by 7 bases, with 3 bases of the junction left unmatched. Germline loops: CDR1 SGHRS, CDR2 YFSETQ. CDR3 residues: CASSSGLAENEQFF. The CDR3 region has the DNA TGCGCCAGCAGCTCGGGACTAGCGGAAAATGAGCAGTTCTTC. The full variable domain, its missing parts supplied by reference TRBV5-1 and TRBJ2-1, is KAGVTQTPRYLIKTRGQQVTLSCSPISGHRSVSWYQQTPGQGLQFLFEYFSETQRNKGNFPGRFSGRQFSNSRSEMNVSTLELGDSALYLCASSSGLAENEQFFGPGTRLTVL.

The chain combines TRBV5-1 with TRBJ1-1; no definite D call. The germline V gene has CDR1 SGHRS and CDR2 YFSETQ. This CDR3 comprises 15 residues. V was trimmed by 0 bases and J by 4 bases, leaving 13 bases between them. The CDR3 DNA is TGCGCCAGCAGCTTGGTCGACGGCGGCGGCACTGAAGCTTTCTTT. Its translation is CASSLVDGGGTEAFF.

This rearrangement joins TRBV15 to TRBJ2-5; 7 bases fit TRBD2. The germline V gene has CDR1 LNHNV and CDR2 YYDKDF (reference sequence). V dropped 5 bases and J dropped 2; count of bases not matched to a gene: 5. The CDR3 length is 14 residues. In nucleotides, the CDR3 is TGTGCCACCAGCGGGGGGGGTGATCAAGAGACCCAGTACTTC. This translates into CATSGGGDQETQYF.

The V and J genes are TRBV5-4 and TRBJ2-7; 7 nucleotides line up with TRBD2. The CDR3 contains 15 residues. Trimming removed 3 bases from V and 9 bases from J; junction bases left unmatched: 15. In germline, CDR1 is SGHNT, CDR2 YYREEE (reference sequence). The CDR3 is CASSSGLRTGEGQYF. The CDR3 nucleotides read TGTGCCAGCAGCTCCGGGCTCCGGACCGGGGAGGGGCAGTACTTC.

This clone has only a few counts. V is TRBV5-1 and J is TRBJ2-7; 7 bases map to TRBD1. Germline assignment: CDR1 SGHRS and CDR2 YFSETQ. This CDR3 region has 15 residues. With 7 bases clipped from V and 4 bases from J, the junction kept 14 bases outside the gene matches. CDR3 protein: CASQMNWDRSYEQYF. The CDR3 nucleotides read TGCGCCAGCCAGATGAACTGGGACAGAAGTTACGAGCAGTACTTC.

This clone was recorded once. This chain uses TRBV7-8 with TRBJ2-7; D is ambiguous. This CDR3 is 14 amino acids long. Germline CDR1 is SGHVS and CDR2 is FQNEAQ. The V end was cut by 3 bases, the J end by 2 bases, with 11 bases between. CDR3 sequence reads: CASSFSVGAYEQYF. The CDR3 bases are TGTGCCAGCAGCTTCTCGGTGGGCGCCTACGAGCAGTACTTC. The variable domain in full, completed from reference TRBV7-8 and TRBJ2-7, reads GAGVSQSPRYKVAKRGQDVALRCDPISGHVSLFWYQQALGQGPEFLTYFQNEAQLDKSGLPSDRFFAERPEGSVSTLKIQRTQQEDSAVYLCASSFSVGAYEQYFGPGTRLTVT.

This clone was counted between two and nine times. The V gene is TRBV27, the J gene TRBJ2-1; no firm D call. Between the trimmed V and J ends, which lost 8 bases and 6 bases, there was a span of 11 bases. Germline loops: CDR1 MNHEY, CDR2 SMNVEV (reference sequence). The CDR3 extends over 12 amino acids. Written as DNA, the CDR3 is TGTGCCAGCGAGGCCAGACCCAATGAGCAGTTCTTC. It yields the protein CASEARPNEQFF.

The DNA for the CDR3 is TGTGCCAGCAGCTTCGTAGAGGGCACTGAAGCTTTCTTT. Amino acid sequence: CASSFVEGTEAFF. The chain uses TRBV5-5 and TRBJ1-1; no clear D gene. From germline, CDR1 is SGHKS and CDR2 YYEKEE (reference sequence). The CDR3 is 13 residues long. Deletions cut 2 bases from V and 4 bases from J, with 9 bases between.

The chain carries TRBV29-1 and TRBJ1-4; no clear D. The germline V gene encodes CDR1 SQVTM and CDR2 ANQGSEA. This CDR3 is built from 15 residues. Trimming removed 0 bases from V and 3 bases from J, with 11 bases in between. The CDR3: CSVEDRGRPNEKLFF. Written as DNA, the CDR3 is TGCAGCGTTGAAGATCGGGGTCGGCCTAATGAAAAACTGTTTTTT.